Below, 8 T cell receptor beta chains from the same sample are listed, as sequenced in a study of cytomegalovirus exposure and HLA in healthy donors. PCR was performed using 60 Vbeta and 13 Jbeta primers. Data came from immunoSEQ multiplex PCR; TCRdb stores just in-frame clones and leaves some out. Altogether just over 150,000 clones are present, around 83% being singletons, with the ten largest covering more than 2%. The material sequenced was PBMCs. The receptor set was obtained from a woman younger than 30 in good health and CMV-seronegative.

The chain employs TRBV6-1 and TRBJ2-1, with 12 positions matching TRBD2. The CDR3 length is 19 residues. Losses at the gene ends were 1 base for V and 5 bases for J; bases not matched to a gene: 12. Per the germline V gene, CDR1 is MNHNS and CDR2 is SASEGT. DNA of the CDR3: TGTGCCAGCAGTGAAGAAGTTTACGGTCTAGCGGGGGGGAACAATGAGCAGTTCTTC. Its protein is CASSEEVYGLAGGNNEQFF.

V usage is TRBV4-2 and J usage is TRBJ2-1, with D possibly TRBD2 on 5 matching bases. This CDR3 is 12 amino acids long. Between the trimmed V and J ends, which lost 1 base and 9 bases, there was a span of 7 bases. Germline V gene lookup returns CDR1 LGHNA and CDR2 YNFKEQ. The CDR3: CASSQGTCEQFF. The CDR3 DNA sequence: TGTGCCAGCAGCCAAGGGACTTGTGAGCAGTTCTTC.

The chain joins TRBV4-3 to TRBJ2-1, with D perhaps TRBD1 (6 bases). V lost 0 bases and J 8 bases, leaving 8 bases between the germline ends. Germline assignment: CDR1 LGHNA and CDR2 YSLEER. This CDR3 has 13 amino acids. The CDR3 protein is CASSQDRGYEQFF. CDR3 DNA: TGCGCCAGCAGCCAAGACAGGGGTTATGAGCAGTTCTTC.

Concerning this clone itself: This same CDR3 is encoded by further DNA sequences in the sample. The chain recombines TRBV5-1 with TRBJ2-5, with D tentatively TRBD2 (7 bases). CDR3 length: 16 residues. V dropped 3 bases and J dropped 4 bases, with 19 bases sitting between them. CDR1 SGHRS and CDR2 YFSETQ come from the germline V gene. CDR3 in amino acids: CASSYTPGGQTETQYF. The CDR3, as DNA: TGCGCCAGCAGCTATACCCCGGGGGGACAAACAGAGACCCAGTACTTC.

This chain joins TRBV4-2 and TRBJ2-7; 9 positions agree with TRBD2. V was clipped by 5 bases and J by 3 bases; unmatched bases: 8. This CDR3 has 15 residues. Germline assignment: CDR1 LGHNA and CDR2 YNFKEQ. CDR3 region: CASSLYGGRVYEQYF. The CDR3 nucleotides read TGTGCCAGCAGCTTATATGGCGGGAGGGTCTACGAGCAGTACTTC.

This clone was observed a single time. This chain connects TRBV7-2 to TRBJ2-7; D remains unclear. V dropped 2 bases and J dropped 3 bases, with 8 bases sitting between them. The CDR3 extends over 13 amino acids. CDR1 is SGHTA, CDR2 FQGNSA, per germline. The CDR3 here is CASSLSPSYEQYF. The CDR3 coding sequence is TGTGCCAGCAGCTTATCCCCCAGCTACGAGCAGTACTTC.

This clone is a singleton in its sample. The chain combines TRBV6-6 with TRBJ2-1; TRBD2 matches at 8 bases. The V gene end was trimmed by 6 bases and the J gene end by 3 bases; junction bases not matched to a gene: 7. The CDR3 extends over 15 amino acids. Germline CDR1 is MNHNY and CDR2 is SVGAGI (reference sequence). CDR3 protein: CASRPGSGGYNEQFF. CDR3 DNA: TGTGCCAGCAGACCGGGGAGCGGGGGCTACAATGAGCAGTTCTTC.

The CDR3 region is CASSLQGAKETQYF. The CDR3 nucleotides read TGTGCCAGCAGCTTACAGGGGGCGAAGGAGACCCAGTACTTC. V gene TRBV11-3 combines with J gene TRBJ2-5; 8 bases are shared with TRBD1. J gave up 5 bases and V 2 bases, and 4 bases lay outside the gene matches. CDR3 length equals 14 residues. Per germline, CDR1 SGHNT and CDR2 YENEEA.